This T cell receptor (beta chain) was captured by sequencing in a study of T cell responses to AZD1222 COVID-19 vaccine. Whole-study results and caveats: Recipients of two AZD1222 doses showed rising Spike-specific TCR breadth and depth. Recipients of AZD1222 seropositive at baseline numbered only six or seven. Mapped onto spike, vaccine-associated CD4 TCRs spanned it and were dominant at 160-218 and 743-854.

This clone has only one observation. What it binds is not known. Here immunoSEQ multiplex PCR was the method, and the copy in TCRdb shows in-frame clones only, minus some. This table holds some 130,000 clones, around 85% found once. CDR1 and CDR2 (germline): KGHSH, LQKENI. The V end was cut by 3 bases, the J end by 5 bases, with 16 bases between. This CDR3 is 15 amino acids long. The receptor comes from an adult who received the MenACWY meningococcal vaccine as a control. The rearrangement uses TRBV18 and TRBJ1-1; a possible D gene is TRBD1 (6 bases). The material was peripheral blood, obtained 28 days after the second dose of the MenACWY control vaccine. The CDR3 region is CASSPGGTGLTEAFF. For the CDR3, the DNA is TGTGCCAGCTCACCGGGAGGTACAGGGTTAACTGAAGCTTTCTTT. Full variable domain (remainder filled in from reference TRBV18 and TRBJ1-1): NAGVMQNPRHLVRRRGQEARLRCSPMKGHSHVYWYRQLPEEGLKFMVYLQKENIIDESGMPKERFSAEFPKEGPSILRIQQVVRGDSAAYFCASSPGGTGLTEAFFGQGTRLTVV.